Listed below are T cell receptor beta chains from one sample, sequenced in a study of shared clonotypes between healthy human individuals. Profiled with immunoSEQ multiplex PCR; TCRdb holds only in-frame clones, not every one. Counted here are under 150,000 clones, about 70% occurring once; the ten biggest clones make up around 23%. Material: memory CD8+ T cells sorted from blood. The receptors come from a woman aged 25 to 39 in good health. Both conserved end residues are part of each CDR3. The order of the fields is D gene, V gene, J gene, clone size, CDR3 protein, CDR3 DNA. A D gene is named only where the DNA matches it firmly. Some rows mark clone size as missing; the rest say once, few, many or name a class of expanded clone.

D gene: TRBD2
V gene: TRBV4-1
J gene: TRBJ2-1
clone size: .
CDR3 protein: CASSQIWLAGGGEQFF
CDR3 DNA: TGCGCCAGCAGCCAGATCTGGCTAGCGGGAGGGGGTGAGCAGTTCTTC

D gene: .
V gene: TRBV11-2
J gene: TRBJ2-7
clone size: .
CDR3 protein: CASSLGPGPPYEQYF
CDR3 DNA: TGTGCCAGCAGCTTGGGGCCGGGACCCCCTTACGAGCAGTACTTC

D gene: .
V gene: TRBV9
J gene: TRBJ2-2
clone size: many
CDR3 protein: CASSFGGTGELFF
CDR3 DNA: TGTGCCAGCAGCTTCGGGGGAACCGGGGAGCTGTTTTTT

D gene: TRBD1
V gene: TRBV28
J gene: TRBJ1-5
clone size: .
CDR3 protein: CASKGAVSSNQPQHF
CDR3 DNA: TGTGCCAGCAAGGGGGCAGTTTCGAGCAATCAGCCCCAGCATTTT

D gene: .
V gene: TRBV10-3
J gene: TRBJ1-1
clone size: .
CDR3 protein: CAISDSGNTEAFF
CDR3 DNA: TGTGCCATCAGTGATTCAGGGAACACTGAAGCTTTCTTT

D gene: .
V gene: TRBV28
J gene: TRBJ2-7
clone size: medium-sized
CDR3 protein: CATTRPADGSSYEQYF
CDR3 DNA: TGTGCCACAACCCGCCCGGCGGATGGATCGTCCTACGAGCAGTACTTC

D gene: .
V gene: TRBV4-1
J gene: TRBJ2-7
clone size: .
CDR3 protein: CASSQEWYSYYEQYF
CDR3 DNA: TGCGCCAGCAGCCAAGAATGGTACTCCTACTACGAGCAGTACTTC

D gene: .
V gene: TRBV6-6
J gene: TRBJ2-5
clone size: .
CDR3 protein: CARTLGPAGTQYF
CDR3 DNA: TGTGCCAGGACCCTCGGGCCCGCGGGGACCCAGTACTTC

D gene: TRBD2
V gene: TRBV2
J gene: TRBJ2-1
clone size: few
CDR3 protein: CASKGTSANVQYNEQFF
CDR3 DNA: TGTGCCAGCAAAGGGACTAGCGCCAACGTACAGTACAATGAGCAGTTCTTC

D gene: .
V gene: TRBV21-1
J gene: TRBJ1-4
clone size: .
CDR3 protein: CASSTQGATNEKLFF
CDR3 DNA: TGTGCCAGCAGCACCCAGGGGGCAACTAATGAAAAACTGTTTTTT

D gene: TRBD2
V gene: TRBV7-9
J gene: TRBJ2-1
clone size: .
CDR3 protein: CASSCGRASWYEQFF
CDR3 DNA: TGTGCCAGCAGTTGCGGGAGGGCCAGTTGGTATGAGCAGTTCTTC

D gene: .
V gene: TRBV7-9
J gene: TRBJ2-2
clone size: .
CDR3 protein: CASSRDSPNTGELFF
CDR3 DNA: TGTGCCAGCAGCCGGGACTCCCCGAACACCGGGGAGCTGTTTTTT

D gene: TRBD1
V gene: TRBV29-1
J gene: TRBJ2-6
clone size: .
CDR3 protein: CSVAAGTGVNSGANVLTF
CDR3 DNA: TGCAGCGTCGCGGCCGGGACAGGAGTGAACTCTGGGGCCAACGTCCTGACTTTC

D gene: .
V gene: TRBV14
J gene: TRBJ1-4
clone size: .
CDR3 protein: CASSQAGVAEKLFF
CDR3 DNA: TGTGCCAGCAGCCAAGCTGGGGTTGCTGAAAAACTGTTTTTT

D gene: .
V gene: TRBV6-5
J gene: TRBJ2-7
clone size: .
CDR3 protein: CASSYNGGLTYEQYF
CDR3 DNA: TGTGCCAGCAGTTACAATGGGGGTCTGACCTACGAGCAGTACTTC

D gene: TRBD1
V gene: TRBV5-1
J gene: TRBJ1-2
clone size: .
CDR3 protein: CASSLTGISWYGYTF
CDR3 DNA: TGTGCCAGCAGCCTGACAGGGATCTCGTGGTATGGCTACACCTTC

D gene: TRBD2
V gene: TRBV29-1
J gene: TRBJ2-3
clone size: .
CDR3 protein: CSVVGLAGAPSTDTQYF
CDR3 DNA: TGCAGCGTTGTTGGGCTAGCGGGAGCCCCTAGCACAGATACGCAGTATTTT

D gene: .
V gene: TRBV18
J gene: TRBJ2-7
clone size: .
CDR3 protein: CASSPEISYEQYF
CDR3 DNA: TGTGCCAGCTCACCAGAAATATCCTACGAGCAGTACTTC